The present entry profiles one T cell receptor (beta chain) with its context. Its target is not known. Time point given: week 23, last vaccination. A 20-mer mutant IDH1 peptide at 300 ug was injected subcutaneously with topical imiquimod. This entry belongs to a study of a mutant IDH1 vaccine in newly diagnosed glioma. Study background: First vaccine doses came 4-6 weeks after radiotherapy alone, or with temozolomide cycles.

Study observations and caveats: Top peripheral T cell clonotype shifts appeared unrelated to pseudoprogression.

V lost 6 bases and J lost 0, with 12 bases in between. CDR1 MNHEY and CDR2 SMNVEV come from the germline V gene (reference sequence). CDR3 length: 14 amino acids. Clones were sequenced by immunoSEQ multiplex PCR, and TCRdb holds only the in-frame ones, with some missing. The repertoire includes some 38,000 clones, 81% of them detected once, and just over 5% sits in the top ten. The sequenced sample was PBMCs, obtained from a glioma patient whose treatment included an IDH1 peptide vaccine. J is TRBJ2-7 and V is TRBV27; a possible D gene is TRBD1 (5 bases). The sequence came from a man between 40 and 49 years old with glioma. CDR3 loop: CASRFHRSSYEQYF. The CDR3, as DNA: TGTGCCAGCAGATTTCACAGGAGCTCCTACGAGCAGTACTTC.